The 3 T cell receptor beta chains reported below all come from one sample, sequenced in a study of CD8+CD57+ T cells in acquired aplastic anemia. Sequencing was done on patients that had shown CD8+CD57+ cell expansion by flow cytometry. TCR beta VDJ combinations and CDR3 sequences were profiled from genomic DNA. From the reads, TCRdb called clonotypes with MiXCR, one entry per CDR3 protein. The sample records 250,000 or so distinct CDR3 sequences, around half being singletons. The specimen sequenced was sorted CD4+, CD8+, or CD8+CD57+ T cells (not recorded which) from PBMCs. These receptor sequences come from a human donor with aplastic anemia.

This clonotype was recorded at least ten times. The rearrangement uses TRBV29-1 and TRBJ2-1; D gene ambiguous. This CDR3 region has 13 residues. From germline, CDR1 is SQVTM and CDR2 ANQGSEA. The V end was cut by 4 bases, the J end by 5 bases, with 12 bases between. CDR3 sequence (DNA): TGCAGCGTTGCAAGGGTCGACAACAATGAGCAGTTCTTC. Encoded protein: CSVARVDNNEQFF.

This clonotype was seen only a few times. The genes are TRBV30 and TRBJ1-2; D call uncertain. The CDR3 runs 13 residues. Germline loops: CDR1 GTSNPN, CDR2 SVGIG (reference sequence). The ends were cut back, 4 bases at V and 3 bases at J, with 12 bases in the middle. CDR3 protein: CAWTYSADYGYTF. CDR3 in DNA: TGTGCCTGGACGTACAGCGCCGACTATGGCTACACCTTC.

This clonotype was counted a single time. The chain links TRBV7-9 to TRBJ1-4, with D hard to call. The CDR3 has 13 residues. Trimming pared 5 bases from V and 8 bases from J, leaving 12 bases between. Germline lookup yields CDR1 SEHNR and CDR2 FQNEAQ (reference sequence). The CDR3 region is CASSPIVGEKLFF. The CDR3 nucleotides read TGTGCCAGCAGCCCGATAGTGGGCGAAAAACTGTTTTTT. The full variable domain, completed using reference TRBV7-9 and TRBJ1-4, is DTGVSQNPRHKITKRGQNVTFRCDPISEHNRLYWYRQTLGQGPEFLTYFQNEAQLEKSRLLSDRFSAERPKGSFSTLEIQRTEQGDSAMYLCASSPIVGEKLFFGSGTQLSVL.